This T cell receptor (beta chain) was sequenced during a study of blood T cell repertoires in COVID-19. Study context: Sources were T cells, B-cell-depleted T cells, or PBMCs; the material itself was cDNA or gDNA.

The germline V gene has CDR1 KGHSH and CDR2 LQKENI. CDR3 length equals 15 residues. V lost 3 bases to trimming and J lost 0 bases, with 11 bases between them. Sequencing was performed with immunoSEQ multiplex PCR; in TCRdb, only in-frame clones are kept and a portion is missing. The data contain some 250,000 clones, 88% of them singletons. This chain links TRBV18 with TRBJ1-2, with a weak D call TRBD1 (6 bases). This TCR derives from a woman in her forties who had recovered from COVID-19. The source material was peripheral blood. CDR3 in amino acids: CASSPQDSPNYGYTF. The DNA of the CDR3 is TGTGCCAGCTCACCTCAGGACAGCCCTAACTATGGCTACACCTTC. The full variable domain, in which reference TRBV18 and TRBJ1-2 provide the parts outside the CDR3, is NAGVMQNPRHLVRRRGQEARLRCSPMKGHSHVYWYRQLPEEGLKFMVYLQKENIIDESGMPKERFSAEFPKEGPSILRIQQVVRGDSAAYFCASSPQDSPNYGYTFGSGTRLTVV.